Listed below are T cell receptor beta chains from one sample, sequenced in a study of vaccination effects on CD4 cells after COVID-19. Their antigen targets remain unknown. Clones were read by immunoSEQ multiplex PCR, and TCRdb kept only the in-frame ones, dropping some. The sample comprises tens of thousands of clones, under 85% of which are singletons, and under 3% rests with the top ten. The sample consisted of CD4+ T cells from PBMCs cultured with HCoV-NL63 spike peptides, taken before COVID-19 vaccination. The receptors were sampled from a human donor who received a COVID-19 vaccine. The conserved cysteine and the conserved F or W are not part of the CDR3 here. For some rows the clone size is stated as once, few or many, or as a class when expanded; others skip it.

>13|TRBV28|.|TRBJ1-2
ASRQARGNYYGYT
>14|TRBV5-1|.|TRBJ2-3
ASSFSTGANTDTQY
>12|TRBV24-1|few|TRBJ1-3
ATSDPSSGNTIY
>10|TRBV3-1/TRBV3-2|.|TRBJ1-5
ASGRQDRPQH
>12|TRBV4-2|once|TRBJ1-1
ASSQELSGTEAF
>16|TRBV5-5|.|TRBJ1-4
ASSPLFTFGASNEKLF
>13|TRBV6-5|few|TRBJ2-3
ASWRTVVMVDTQY
>14|TRBV18|.|TRBJ2-3
ASSPPPSVGTDTQY
>13|TRBV18|.|TRBJ2-3
ASSPPGTSGDTQY
>13|TRBV6-5|.|TRBJ2-2
ASSYQVRDTGELF
>12|TRBV5-6|.|TRBJ1-5
ASSLLQGDQPQH
>14|TRBV5-1|.|TRBJ1-1
ASSLYPGTGNTEAF
>12|TRBV6-1|once|TRBJ1-2
ASSEALANYGYT
>12|TRBV24-1|.|TRBJ1-2
ATSAGGGNYGYT
>14|TRBV7-2|.|TRBJ1-2
ASSQNGGKKNYGYT
>14|TRBV20-1|few|TRBJ1-1
SASPYVEGMNTEAF
>11|TRBV19|.|TRBJ2-1
ASSILNIRELF
>11|TRBV6-5|.|TRBJ2-6
ASSYAGANVLT
>11|TRBV20-1|.|TRBJ2-3
SASRTVSDTQY
>13|TRBV4-1|.|TRBJ2-1
ASSQASSSYNEQF
>13|TRBV18|.|TRBJ1-5
ASSRRRYSNQPQH
>13|TRBV7-2|once|TRBJ2-3
ASSVWDRGTDTQY
>12|TRBV6-1|.|TRBJ1-2
ASSEGQGRIGYT